The clone carrying this TCR beta chain has only a few counts. This sample stems from a study of OX40 agonist ivuxolimab in advanced cancers. Study context: Patients were dosed with the agonistic anti-OX40 (CD134) antibody ivuxolimab.

This table comes from immunoSEQ multiplex PCR, and its TCRdb copy is limited to in-frame clones, with some not included. The sample includes 75,000 to 80,000 clones, about 83% seen only once; the top ten take around 0.73%. The CDR3 length is 12 residues. V gave up 8 bases and J gave up 5 bases; unmatched junction bases: 3. The germline V gene has CDR1 LNHDA and CDR2 SQIVND (reference sequence). The sequencing used CD4+ or CD8+ T cells sorted from blood, collected in a trial of the OX40 agonist ivuxolimab. The V gene is TRBV19, the J gene TRBJ1-2; the match to TRBD1 covers 9 bases. The TCR comes from an adult with an advanced solid tumor such as melanoma, head and neck, liver or kidney cancer. The CDR3 loop is CASGDRAYGYTF. The CDR3 DNA reads TGTGCCAGTGGGGACAGGGCATATGGCTACACCTTC.